This TCR beta chain was found in a study of T-cell reconstitution after alpha-beta-depleted transplantation in children. Regarding the study as a whole: Newly produced T cells mostly accounted for T-cell counts and diversity one year post-transplant. The study reportedly traced alpha-beta T cells about two months after transplant to several hundred expanded graft clones.

Preparation of the TCRbeta library used unique molecular identifiers. MiXCR, run by TCRdb on the PCR reads, gives a single entry per CDR3 protein. Here the sample spans under 20,000 distinct CDR3 sequences, about 8% being singletons. Germline CDR1 is MDHEN and CDR2 is SYDVKM. With 2 bases clipped from V and 4 bases from J, the junction kept 0 bases outside the gene matches. CDR3 length: 15 amino acids. This clonotype has a count of ten or more. Its matching antigen is unknown. The sequencing used PBMCs, mostly from graft donor cells, collected 60 days after TCRalphabeta/CD19-depleted stem cell transplant. The TCR originated in a boy under two years old who had a stem cell transplant for Wiskott-Aldrich syndrome, so the T cells may come from the graft donor. The chain uses TRBV28 and TRBJ2-2, with TRBD2 matching over 11 bases. In nucleotides, the CDR3 is TGTGCCAGCAGTTTAGGGACTAGCGGCACCGGGGAGCTGTTTTTT. Translation: CASSLGTSGTGELFF.